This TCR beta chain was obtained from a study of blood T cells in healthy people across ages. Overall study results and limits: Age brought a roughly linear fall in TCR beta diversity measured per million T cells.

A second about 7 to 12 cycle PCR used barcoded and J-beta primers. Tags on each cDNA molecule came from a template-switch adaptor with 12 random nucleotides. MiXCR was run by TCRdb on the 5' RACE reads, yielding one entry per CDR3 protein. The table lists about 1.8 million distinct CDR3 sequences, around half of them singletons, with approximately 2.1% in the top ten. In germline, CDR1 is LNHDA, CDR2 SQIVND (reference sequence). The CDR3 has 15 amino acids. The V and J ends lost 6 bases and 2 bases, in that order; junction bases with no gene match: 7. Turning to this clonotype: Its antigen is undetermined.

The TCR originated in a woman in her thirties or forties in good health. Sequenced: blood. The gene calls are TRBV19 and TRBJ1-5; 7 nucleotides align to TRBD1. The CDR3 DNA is TGTGCCAGTAGCAACCAGGGGGAAGGCAATCAGCCCCAGCATTTT. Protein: CASSNQGEGNQPQHF.